This is a list of T cell receptor beta chains from one sample in a study of cytomegalovirus exposure and HLA in healthy donors. The assay was immunoSEQ multiplex PCR, and TCRdb's table has in-frame clones only and misses some. The sample contains roughly 100,000 clones, around four fifths of which appear only once. Sequenced material: PBMCs. The receptor source for this set is a middle-aged man in good health and CMV-seronegative. The CDR3 runs from the conserved cysteine through the conserved F or W. The order of the fields is V gene, D gene, clone size, J gene, CDR3 DNA, CDR3 protein. A D gene is named only where the DNA matches it firmly. Part of the rows lack a size; the others show once, few, many or a class for expanded clones.

v_call: TRBV7-3
d_call: TRBD2
clone_size: -
j_call: TRBJ2-7
cdr3_nt: TGTGCCAGCAGCTTCGGACTAGCGGGGGTGGGTGAGCAGTACTTC
cdr3_aa: CASSFGLAGVGEQYF

v_call: TRBV25-1
d_call: -
clone_size: -
j_call: TRBJ1-2
cdr3_nt: TGTGCCAGCAGTGGGAGAAGGCCCATCGGCTATGGCCACACCTTC
cdr3_aa: CASSGRRPIGYGHTF

v_call: TRBV5-1
d_call: -
clone_size: -
j_call: TRBJ1-3
cdr3_nt: TGCGCCAGCAGCTTGGTTGCAGGGCGAGGTGGAAACACCATATATTTT
cdr3_aa: CASSLVAGRGGNTIYF

v_call: TRBV7-8
d_call: TRBD1
clone_size: -
j_call: TRBJ1-1
cdr3_nt: TGTGCCAGCAGCCAACCGGGACAGAGGGCCACTGAAGCTTTCTTT
cdr3_aa: CASSQPGQRATEAFF

v_call: TRBV19
d_call: -
clone_size: -
j_call: TRBJ1-5
cdr3_nt: TGTGCCAGTAGGCCGGGTAAGGGGGTCCATCAGCCCCAGCATTTT
cdr3_aa: CASRPGKGVHQPQHF

v_call: TRBV4-2
d_call: -
clone_size: -
j_call: TRBJ1-2
cdr3_nt: TGTGCCAGCAGCCAAGGTGTGGGGAGCTATGGCTACACCTTC
cdr3_aa: CASSQGVGSYGYTF

v_call: TRBV4-3
d_call: -
clone_size: -
j_call: TRBJ2-7
cdr3_nt: TGCGCCAGCAGCCAAGAAGTCCCCCGACAGAGCAAAGTGTACGAGCAGTACTTC
cdr3_aa: CASSQEVPRQSKVYEQYF

v_call: TRBV19
d_call: TRBD1
clone_size: -
j_call: TRBJ2-2
cdr3_nt: TGTGCCAGTACCCTGGGACAGTCAACCGGGGAGCTGTTTTTT
cdr3_aa: CASTLGQSTGELFF

v_call: TRBV27
d_call: -
clone_size: once
j_call: TRBJ1-1
cdr3_nt: TGTGCCAGCAGTCTCCTGGCGGGCGTCACTGAAGCTTTCTTT
cdr3_aa: CASSLLAGVTEAFF

v_call: TRBV5-4
d_call: TRBD2
clone_size: -
j_call: TRBJ2-5
cdr3_nt: TGTGCCAGCAGCTTTCCCGGGACTAGCGTCGAGACCCAGTACTTC
cdr3_aa: CASSFPGTSVETQYF

v_call: TRBV12-5
d_call: TRBD1
clone_size: -
j_call: TRBJ2-7
cdr3_nt: TGTGCTAGTGGTTTGGTACAGGGGCTCTCCTCCTACGAGCAGTACTTC
cdr3_aa: CASGLVQGLSSYEQYF

v_call: TRBV6-5
d_call: -
clone_size: -
j_call: TRBJ1-5
cdr3_nt: TGTGCCAGCACCCGGGGGGCGGAAAGCAATCAGCCCCAGCATTTT
cdr3_aa: CASTRGAESNQPQHF

v_call: TRBV5-1
d_call: TRBD2
clone_size: -
j_call: TRBJ2-3
cdr3_nt: TGCGCCAGCAGCTGGGGCCCGGGGGGGAAGACGACAGATACGCAGTATTTT
cdr3_aa: CASSWGPGGKTTDTQYF

v_call: TRBV5-4
d_call: -
clone_size: -
j_call: TRBJ1-3
cdr3_nt: TGTGCCAGCAGCTTGAGGGGAACTTCTGGAAACACCATATATTTT
cdr3_aa: CASSLRGTSGNTIYF

v_call: TRBV6-5
d_call: -
clone_size: -
j_call: TRBJ1-3
cdr3_nt: TGTGCCAGCAGTAACTCACAGGCTACCTCTGGAAACACCATATATTTT
cdr3_aa: CASSNSQATSGNTIYF

v_call: TRBV9
d_call: TRBD1
clone_size: -
j_call: TRBJ1-5
cdr3_nt: TGTGCCAGCAGCGTAGGAGGGGGCGCGGGGCCCCAGCATTTT
cdr3_aa: CASSVGGGAGPQHF

v_call: TRBV19
d_call: -
clone_size: -
j_call: TRBJ2-7
cdr3_nt: TGTGCCAGTAGTAGCGGAGGTGAGCAGTACTTC
cdr3_aa: CASSSGGEQYF

v_call: TRBV7-9
d_call: TRBD2
clone_size: -
j_call: TRBJ2-1
cdr3_nt: TGTTCCAGCAGCCTCTCACTAGCGGGGGCCCTCAATGAGCAGTTCTTC
cdr3_aa: CSSSLSLAGALNEQFF

v_call: TRBV5-1
d_call: -
clone_size: -
j_call: TRBJ1-1
cdr3_nt: TGCGCCAGCAGCTTGCAGGGAAACCCTGAAGCTTTCTTT
cdr3_aa: CASSLQGNPEAFF

v_call: TRBV19
d_call: TRBD2
clone_size: few
j_call: TRBJ2-3
cdr3_nt: TGTGCCAGTAGCCGATCTAGCGGGGGTTTCACAGATACGCAGTATTTT
cdr3_aa: CASSRSSGGFTDTQYF

v_call: TRBV5-1
d_call: TRBD2
clone_size: -
j_call: TRBJ2-1
cdr3_nt: TGCGCCAGTAGGAGCGGGGGGGGTTACAATGAGCAGTTCTTC
cdr3_aa: CASRSGGGYNEQFF

v_call: TRBV7-6
d_call: TRBD1
clone_size: -
j_call: TRBJ1-1
cdr3_nt: TGTGCCAGCAGCCAGGGACAGGGCACTGAAGCTTTCTTT
cdr3_aa: CASSQGQGTEAFF

v_call: TRBV6-1
d_call: -
clone_size: -
j_call: TRBJ1-4
cdr3_nt: TGTGCCAGTGGGAGAACTAATGAAAAACTGTTTTTT
cdr3_aa: CASGRTNEKLFF

v_call: TRBV7-9
d_call: TRBD2
clone_size: -
j_call: TRBJ2-7
cdr3_nt: TGTTCCAGCAGCTTACGGACTAGCGGGGACCTGAACTACGAGCAGTACTTC
cdr3_aa: CSSSLRTSGDLNYEQYF

v_call: TRBV11-2
d_call: TRBD1
clone_size: -
j_call: TRBJ1-4
cdr3_nt: TGTGCCAGCAGCTCTCAGGGGGGCACTAATGAAAAACTGTTTTTT
cdr3_aa: CASSSQGGTNEKLFF

v_call: TRBV7-9
d_call: -
clone_size: -
j_call: TRBJ1-5
cdr3_nt: TGTGCCAGCAGCTTTGCGTCGCCAGGGGTTCCCCAGCATTTT
cdr3_aa: CASSFASPGVPQHF

v_call: TRBV19
d_call: -
clone_size: -
j_call: TRBJ1-1
cdr3_nt: TGTGCCAGTAGCTTGACAGGGAACACTGAAGCTTTCTTT
cdr3_aa: CASSLTGNTEAFF

v_call: TRBV5-1
d_call: -
clone_size: -
j_call: TRBJ2-1
cdr3_nt: TGCGCCAGCAGCTTGGGAATCGGGGATTCTTACAATGAGCAGTTCTTC
cdr3_aa: CASSLGIGDSYNEQFF

v_call: TRBV25-1
d_call: -
clone_size: -
j_call: TRBJ1-1
cdr3_nt: TGTGCCAGCGGTAACAGTGCTGAAGCTTTCTTT
cdr3_aa: CASGNSAEAFF

v_call: TRBV27
d_call: TRBD1
clone_size: -
j_call: TRBJ1-1
cdr3_nt: TGTGCCAGCAGTTTAAAGGGGGCCTCTGAAGCTTTCTTT
cdr3_aa: CASSLKGASEAFF

v_call: TRBV9
d_call: -
clone_size: -
j_call: TRBJ2-5
cdr3_nt: TGTGCCAGCAGTGACTCGCAGGAGACCCAGTACTTC
cdr3_aa: CASSDSQETQYF

v_call: TRBV6-5
d_call: -
clone_size: -
j_call: TRBJ2-7
cdr3_nt: TGTGCCAGCAGTTCAGGACTCACGACCTACGAGCAGTACTTC
cdr3_aa: CASSSGLTTYEQYF

v_call: TRBV19
d_call: TRBD1
clone_size: -
j_call: TRBJ1-5
cdr3_nt: TGTGCCACTCAGGGGGCGCGCAGGAGGGGCAATCAGCCCCAGCATTTT
cdr3_aa: CATQGARRRGNQPQHF

v_call: TRBV7-2
d_call: -
clone_size: once
j_call: TRBJ1-2
cdr3_nt: TGTGCCAGCAGCTTAAGAGGAGGGGGAGGGGGCTACACCTTC
cdr3_aa: CASSLRGGGGGYTF

v_call: TRBV11-2
d_call: TRBD1
clone_size: -
j_call: TRBJ2-7
cdr3_nt: TGTGCCAGCAGCTTAGACAGGGGGCCCTACGAGCAGTACTTC
cdr3_aa: CASSLDRGPYEQYF

v_call: TRBV11-3
d_call: TRBD1
clone_size: -
j_call: TRBJ1-1
cdr3_nt: TGTGCCAGCGGACCGGGACAGGGGGCGAACACTGAAGCTTTCTTT
cdr3_aa: CASGPGQGANTEAFF

v_call: TRBV5-1
d_call: -
clone_size: -
j_call: TRBJ2-3
cdr3_nt: TGCGCCAGCAGCCCTGGTGGGACAACTAGCACAGATACGCAGTATTTT
cdr3_aa: CASSPGGTTSTDTQYF

v_call: TRBV5-1
d_call: TRBD1
clone_size: few
j_call: TRBJ2-5
cdr3_nt: TGCGCCAGCAGCTACATGACAGGGTTGGAGACCCAGTACTTC
cdr3_aa: CASSYMTGLETQYF

v_call: TRBV7-9
d_call: -
clone_size: -
j_call: TRBJ1-2
cdr3_nt: TGTTCCAGCAGCTTATCCGGGGGAGGTAGCTATGGCTACACCTTC
cdr3_aa: CSSSLSGGGSYGYTF

v_call: TRBV2
d_call: -
clone_size: -
j_call: TRBJ1-2
cdr3_nt: TGTGCCAGCAGTGAACGGGACATTAGGGGCTACACCTTC
cdr3_aa: CASSERDIRGYTF

v_call: TRBV27
d_call: TRBD1
clone_size: -
j_call: TRBJ2-4
cdr3_nt: TGTGCCAGCAGTATGGGACAGGGCAAAAACATTCAGTACTTC
cdr3_aa: CASSMGQGKNIQYF

v_call: TRBV10-3
d_call: TRBD1
clone_size: -
j_call: TRBJ1-1
cdr3_nt: TGTGCCACCCGCACCGGGACAGGGGCCCTCGGGGACACTGAAGCTTTCTTT
cdr3_aa: CATRTGTGALGDTEAFF

v_call: TRBV7-9
d_call: -
clone_size: few
j_call: TRBJ2-6
cdr3_nt: TGTTCCAGCAGCTTTTCAGGGAAACACGTCCTGACTTTC
cdr3_aa: CSSSFSGKHVLTF

v_call: TRBV27
d_call: -
clone_size: -
j_call: TRBJ2-7
cdr3_nt: TGTGCCAGCAGTTTTGTCAGGGCCGTGGGCTACGAGCAGTACTTC
cdr3_aa: CASSFVRAVGYEQYF

v_call: TRBV4-1
d_call: -
clone_size: -
j_call: TRBJ2-2
cdr3_nt: TGCGCCAGCAGCCCAGAACGCGGCGGGACGTTCGGGGAGCTGTTTTTT
cdr3_aa: CASSPERGGTFGELFF

v_call: TRBV6-1
d_call: -
clone_size: -
j_call: TRBJ1-1
cdr3_nt: TGTGCCAGCAGTGAGTCCGGGAGGGCTTTCTTT
cdr3_aa: CASSESGRAFF

v_call: TRBV7-6
d_call: TRBD2
clone_size: few
j_call: TRBJ2-7
cdr3_nt: TGTGCCAGCAGCTTAGACCCCGGGACTAGCGCCTACGAGCAGTACTTC
cdr3_aa: CASSLDPGTSAYEQYF

v_call: TRBV18
d_call: -
clone_size: -
j_call: TRBJ1-1
cdr3_nt: TGTGCCAGCTCACCACTCATTGCTGAAGCTTTCTTT
cdr3_aa: CASSPLIAEAFF